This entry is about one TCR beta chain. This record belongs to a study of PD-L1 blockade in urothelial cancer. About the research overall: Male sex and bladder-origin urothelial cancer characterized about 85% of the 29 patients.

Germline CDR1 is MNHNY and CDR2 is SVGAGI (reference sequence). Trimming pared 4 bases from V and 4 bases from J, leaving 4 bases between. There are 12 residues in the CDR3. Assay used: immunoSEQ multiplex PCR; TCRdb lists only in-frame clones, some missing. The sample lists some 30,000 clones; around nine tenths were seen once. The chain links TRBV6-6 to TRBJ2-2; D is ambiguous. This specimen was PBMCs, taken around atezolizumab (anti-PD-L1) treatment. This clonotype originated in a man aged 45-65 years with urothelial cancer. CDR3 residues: CASSFITGELFF. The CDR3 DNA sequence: TGTGCCAGCAGTTTCATCACCGGGGAGCTGTTTTTT.